The 18 T cell receptor beta chains presented below share a single source sample, sequenced in a study of Graves' ophthalmopathy and Graves' hyperthyroidism (dated by TCRdb to the late 2010s). Sequencer: Illumina HiSeq 2000. For repertoire sequencing, TCR beta CDR3 regions were amplified from RNA transcripts. HTBI primers and the Qiagen OneStep RT-PCR kit were used in a first-round RT-PCR, which was followed by a second-round multiplex PCR, size selection and purification. TCRdb trimmed public reads at Q25 via fastp, called clones via MiXCR and kept in-frame beta chains. Rows merge per CDR3 protein into single entries with the most common DNA and genes. This sample has 300,000 to 500,000 distinct CDR3 sequences in its table, and 15% to 19% of those were observed once. Clones ranked in the top ten supply approximately 7% of the sample. The sample taken for sequencing was peripheral blood. These TCRs come from a woman aged 18-29 years with stable Graves' hyperthyroidism. Donor details come from another sample of the same person, matched by shared clones.

This clonotype was seen many times. The chain combines TRBV20-1 with TRBJ1-1, with D unclear. The CDR3 runs to 11 residues. V shed 6 bases and J shed 7 bases, with 12 bases lying between them. Germline V gene data show CDR1 as DFQATT and CDR2 as SNEGSKA (reference sequence). In DNA, the CDR3 is TGCAGTGCGCGAGACCCCGTTGAAGCTTTCTTT. Residues: CSARDPVEAFF.

Many counts were recorded for this clonotype. The chain employs TRBV11-2 and TRBJ1-2; D remains unclear. In germline, CDR1 is SGHAT, CDR2 FQNNGV. CDR3 size: 16 residues. The V gene lost 0 bases and the J gene lost 0 bases, with 11 bases spanning the gap. The DNA of the CDR3 is TGTGCCAGCAGCTTAGACGGGTCAGCCTCTAACTATGGCTACACCTTC. Protein product: CASSLDGSASNYGYTF.

The CDR3 is CASAGDRRKNGYTF. The CDR3 DNA follows: TGTGCTAGTGCCGGGGACAGGAGGAAAAATGGCTACACCTTC. This chain links TRBV12-5 with TRBJ1-2; 8 bases map to TRBD1. This CDR3 spans 14 amino acids. With 7 bases clipped from V and 6 bases from J, the junction kept 10 bases outside the gene matches. Germline assignment: CDR1 LGHNT and CDR2 FRNRAP.

This clonotype has at least ten counts. CDR3 sequence: CASSIPGRMNEQYF. The CDR3 nucleotides are TGTGCCAGTAGTATACCCGGACGGATGAACGAGCAGTACTTC. The V and J genes are TRBV19 and TRBJ2-7; D is ambiguous. CDR1 is LNHDA and CDR2 is SQIVND in the germline V gene (reference sequence). Trimming removed 2 bases at V and 5 bases at J, with 13 bases between. This CDR3 is 14 amino acids long. Supplemented by reference TRBV19 and TRBJ2-7, the full variable domain reads DGGITQSPKYLFRKEGQNVTLSCEQNLNHDAMYWYRQDPGQGLRLIYYSQIVNDFQKGDIAEGYSVSREKKESFPLTVTSAQKNPTAFYLCASSIPGRMNEQYFGPGTRLTVT.

The chain recombines TRBV6-1 with TRBJ1-1; 12 bases fit TRBD1. This CDR3 spans 14 amino acids. Germline CDR1 and CDR2: MNHNS and SASEGT. The J segment lost 5 bases and the V segment lost 4 bases, leaving 2 bases of the junction unmatched. The CDR3 spells CASSGDRGRTEAFF. Here the CDR3 DNA reads TGTGCCAGCAGTGGGGACAGGGGGCGTACTGAAGCTTTCTTT.

This clonotype was counted at least ten times. This chain uses TRBV6-1 with TRBJ1-2; D unclear. Germline CDR1 MNHNS, CDR2 SASEGT. There are 12 residues in the CDR3. With 8 bases removed from V and 3 bases from J, the gap between germline ends came to 10 bases. The CDR3 spells CASARVDYGYTF. The DNA of the CDR3 is TGTGCCAGCGCCCGGGTGGACTATGGCTACACCTTC.

This clonotype has a count of ten or more. The chain uses TRBV6-2 or TRBV6-3 and TRBJ1-3; possible D gene TRBD1, 6 bases. The V gene lost 6 bases and the J gene lost 2 bases, with 11 bases spanning the gap. The germline CDR1 and CDR2 sequences are MNHEY and SVGEGT. This CDR3 spans 14 amino acids. CDR3 protein: CASSSTGPGNTIYF. CDR3 nucleotides: TGTGCCAGCAGCTCCACAGGGCCTGGAAACACCATATATTTT.

J is TRBJ1-6 and V is TRBV9, with D tentatively TRBD1 (5 bases). Per germline, CDR1 SGDLS and CDR2 YYNGEE. V was shortened by 2 bases and J by 5 bases, with 14 bases between the two germline ends. The CDR3 totals 16 residues. CDR3 nucleotide sequence: TGTGCCAGCAGCGTTTCCCGGGGGTCTGATAATTCACCCCTCCACTTT. Translated, it gives CASSVSRGSDNSPLHF.

Ten or more counts support this clonotype. An end of the junction does not agree with germline; a read error may underlie this. The CDR3 DNA reads as TGTGTCACCAGCAGAGTAGGAGTTTCACCCCTCCACTTT. Translation: CVTSRVGVSPLHF. The chain joins TRBV15 to TRBJ1-6; D call uncertain. The CDR3 spans 13 residues. Germline CDR1 reads LNHNV; CDR2 reads YYDKDF (reference sequence).

Ten or more counts support this clonotype. In nucleotides, the CDR3 is TGTGCCAGCAGACCCCCGGGAGGGCTTGAAGCTTTCTTT. Its translation: CASRPPGGLEAFF. V and J are TRBV6-1 and TRBJ1-1; D is undetermined. Looked up from germline, CDR1 is MNHNS and CDR2 is SASEGT. This CDR3 has 13 amino acids. V was clipped by 6 bases and J by 7 bases, with 15 bases between them.

This clonotype was recorded many times. This sequence may be a read error, since a much larger clone differs from it by one base. The CDR3 loop reads CASSHRDRRNYGHTF. The CDR3 nucleotides are TGTGCCAGCAGTCACCGGGACAGGCGCAACTATGGCCACACCTTC. V is TRBV6-5 and J is TRBJ1-2; 8 nucleotides match TRBD1. Germline CDR1 MNHEY, CDR2 SVGAGI. There are 15 residues in the CDR3.

Many counts were recorded for this clonotype. The chain has TRBV6-1 and TRBJ1-6, with TRBD1 as a possible D gene (5 bases). Trimming left V 10 bases short and J 7 bases short, with 17 bases between. The CDR3 is 14 amino acids. Germline assignment: CDR1 MNHNS and CDR2 SASEGT. CDR3 loop: CATSGGYPNSPLHF. The CDR3 nucleotides read TGTGCCACCTCTGGGGGTTATCCCAATTCACCCCTCCACTTT.

This clonotype showed up many times. The chain joins TRBV12-3 or TRBV12-4 to TRBJ1-2; no clear D gene. The CDR3 extends over 12 amino acids. V dropped 2 bases and J dropped 6 bases, with 7 bases sitting between them. The CDR3, as DNA: TGTGCCAGCAGTTTACATGGAAATGGCTACACCTTC. It yields the protein CASSLHGNGYTF.

In its sample, this clonotype was seen many times. The rearrangement links TRBV10-2 to TRBJ1-1; TRBD1 might be the D (5 bases). CDR3 size: 15 residues. Trimming removed 3 bases at V and 4 bases at J, with 15 bases between. The germline CDR1 and CDR2 sequences are WSHSY and SAAADI. The CDR3 DNA reads as TGCGCCAGCAGTGATCCAGGGTCGCTGAGCACTGAAGCTTTCTTT. Protein: CASSDPGSLSTEAFF.

This clonotype showed up many times. V and J are TRBV10-3 and TRBJ1-6, with 7 nucleotides matching TRBD1. V was clipped by 10 bases and J by 7 bases; unmatched bases: 10. The CDR3 is 14 amino acids. Germline-derived CDR1 and CDR2 are ENHRY and SYGVKD. Here the CDR3 DNA reads TGTGCCACTGGATGGGACAGCGTAAATTCACCCCTCCACTTT. Its protein product is CATGWDSVNSPLHF.

This clonotype was counted ten times or more. CDR3 in amino acids: CSAAIDWGGEQYF. As DNA, the CDR3 is TGCAGTGCCGCTATCGACTGGGGAGGCGAGCAGTACTTC. This chain uses TRBV20-1 with TRBJ2-7; possibly TRBD2 for D (6 bases). The CDR3 runs 13 residues. V was pared by 6 bases and J by 6 bases, with 18 bases between. The germline V gene has CDR1 DFQATT and CDR2 SNEGSKA (reference sequence).

This clonotype was seen repeatedly, ten times or more. The J gene is TRBJ1-3, the V gene TRBV7-2; D ambiguous. Germline-derived CDR1 and CDR2 are SGHTA and FQGNSA. The CDR3 extends over 15 amino acids. V was clipped by 5 bases and J by 0 bases, with 11 bases between them. The CDR3 reads CASSQVAISGNTIYF. CDR3 in DNA: TGTGCCAGCAGCCAAGTGGCAATCTCTGGAAACACCATATATTTT.

This clonotype was seen at least ten times. The gene calls are TRBV10-3 and TRBJ1-6; no definite D call. V gave up 2 bases and J gave up 0 bases, with 11 bases separating them. Germline assignment: CDR1 ENHRY and CDR2 SYGVKD. This CDR3 is built from 17 residues. The CDR3 region has the DNA TGTGCCATCAGTGAGAGGGTGGATAGCTCCTATAATTCACCCCTCCACTTT. As protein: CAISERVDSSYNSPLHF.